This T cell receptor (beta chain) stems from a study of control samples from healthy donors and cancer patients. Repertoires were generated with immunoSEQ multiplex PCR, while TCRdb's copy carries only in-frame clones and drops some. The sample includes 130,000 or so clones, 85% to 90% of them seen just once. Trimming shortened V by 0 bases and J by 3 bases, and 10 bases separated the two germline ends. CDR3 length: 14 residues. Germline CDR1 reads SGHDT; CDR2 reads YYEEEE. Sequences were obtained from PBMCs. This clonotype was obtained from a man aged 45-65 years with head and neck cancer. J is TRBJ2-7 and V is TRBV5-6; either TRBD1 or TRBD2 may fit D (6 bases each). The CDR3 DNA is TGTGCCAGCAGCTTGGCACAGGGAGGCTACGAGCAGTACTTC. Protein sequence: CASSLAQGGYEQYF.